The table lists the clone carrying this T cell receptor beta chain with a few counts. No antigen is known for it. These data originate in a study of beta chain features in type 1 diabetes. Study-wide points: The naive, central memory and Treg TCRB repertoires of patients appeared to be more similar to one another than those of healthy donors. Type 1 diabetes patients had VDJ junctions that carried fewer insertions and more deletions. Among all four CD4+ subsets, Type 1 diabetes patients had TCRB CDR3s that were moderately but significantly shorter.

TCRB transcripts that were expressed got sequenced, as all of the isolated RNA had been reverse transcribed. Produced via immunoSEQ multiplex PCR; TCRdb's table is partial and in-frame only. There are about 320,000 clones in the sample; 11% to 15% occur only once, and approximately 6.7% lies in the top ten. The TCR was taken from a man younger than 40 in good health. Specimen: central memory CD4+ T cells from blood.

The chain's CDR3 is CASSKSGRATEQFF. The CDR3 nucleotides read TGTGCCAGCAGTAAAAGCGGGAGGGCCACTGAGCAGTTCTTC. This chain joins TRBV7-3 and TRBJ2-1; 10 nucleotides align to TRBD2. The CDR3 consists of 14 residues. The germline V gene encodes CDR1 SGHTA and CDR2 FQGTGA. The ends lost 6 bases at V and 9 bases at J; junction bases unmatched: 8.